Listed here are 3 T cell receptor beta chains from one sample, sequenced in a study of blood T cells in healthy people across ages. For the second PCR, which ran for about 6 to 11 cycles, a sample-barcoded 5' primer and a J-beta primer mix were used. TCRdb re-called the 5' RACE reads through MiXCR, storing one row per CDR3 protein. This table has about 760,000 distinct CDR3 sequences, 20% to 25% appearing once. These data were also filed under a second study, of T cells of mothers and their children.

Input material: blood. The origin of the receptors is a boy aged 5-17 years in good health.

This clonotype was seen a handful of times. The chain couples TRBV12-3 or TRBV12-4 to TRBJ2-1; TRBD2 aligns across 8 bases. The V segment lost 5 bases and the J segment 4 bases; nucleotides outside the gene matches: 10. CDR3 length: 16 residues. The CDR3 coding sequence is TGTGCCAGCAGTCCACAACTAGCGGCATTATACAATGAGCAGTTCTTC. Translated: CASSPQLAALYNEQFF.

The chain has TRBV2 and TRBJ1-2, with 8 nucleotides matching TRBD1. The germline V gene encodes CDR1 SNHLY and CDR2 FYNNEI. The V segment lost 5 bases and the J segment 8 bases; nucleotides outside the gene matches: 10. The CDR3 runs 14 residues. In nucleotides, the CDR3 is TGTGCCAGCAGTAGCGAGCAGGGGGCAGGAGGCTACACCTTC. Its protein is CASSSEQGAGGYTF. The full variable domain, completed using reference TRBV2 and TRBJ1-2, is EPEVTQTPSHQVTQMGQEVILRCVPISNHLYFYWYRQILGQKVEFLVSFYNNEISEKSEIFDDQFSVERPDGSNFTLKIRSTKLEDSAMYFCASSSEQGAGGYTFGSGTRLTVV.

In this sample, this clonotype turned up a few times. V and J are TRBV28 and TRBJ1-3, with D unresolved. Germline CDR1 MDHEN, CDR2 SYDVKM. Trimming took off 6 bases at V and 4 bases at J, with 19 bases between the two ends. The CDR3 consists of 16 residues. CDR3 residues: CASSLGFHISGNTIYF. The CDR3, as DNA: TGTGCCAGCAGCCTCGGGTTCCATATTAGCGGAAACACCATATATTTT.